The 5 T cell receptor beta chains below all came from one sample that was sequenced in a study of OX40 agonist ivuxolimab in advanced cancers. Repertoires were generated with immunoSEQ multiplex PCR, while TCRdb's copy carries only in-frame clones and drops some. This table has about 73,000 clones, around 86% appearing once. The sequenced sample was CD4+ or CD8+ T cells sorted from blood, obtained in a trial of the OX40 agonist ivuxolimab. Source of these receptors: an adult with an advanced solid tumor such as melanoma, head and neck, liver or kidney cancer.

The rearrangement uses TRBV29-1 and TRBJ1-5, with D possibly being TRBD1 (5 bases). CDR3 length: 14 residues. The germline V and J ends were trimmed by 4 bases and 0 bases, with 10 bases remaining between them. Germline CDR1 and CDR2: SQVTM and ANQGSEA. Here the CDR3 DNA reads TGCAGCGTTGGAGGGGAAGGTAGCAATCAGCCCCAGCATTTT. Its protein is CSVGGEGSNQPQHF.

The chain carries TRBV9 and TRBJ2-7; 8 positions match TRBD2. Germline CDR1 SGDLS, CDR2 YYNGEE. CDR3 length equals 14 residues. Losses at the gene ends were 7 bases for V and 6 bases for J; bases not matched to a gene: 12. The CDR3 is CASELRAGEGEQYF. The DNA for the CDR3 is TGTGCCAGCGAGTTGAGAGCGGGAGAGGGCGAGCAGTACTTC. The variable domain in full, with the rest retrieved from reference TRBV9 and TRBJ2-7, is DSGVTQTPKHLITATGQRVTLRCSPRSGDLSVYWYQQSLDQGLQFLIQYYNGEERAKGNILERFSAQQFPDLHSELNLSSLELGDSALYFCASELRAGEGEQYFGPGTRLTVT.

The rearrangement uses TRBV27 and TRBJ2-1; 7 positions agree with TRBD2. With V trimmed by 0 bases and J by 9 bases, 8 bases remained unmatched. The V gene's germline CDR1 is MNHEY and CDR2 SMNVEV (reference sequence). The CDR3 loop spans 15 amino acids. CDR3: CASSLSSGYVSEQFF. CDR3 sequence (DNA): TGTGCCAGCAGTTTATCTAGCGGGTATGTGAGTGAGCAGTTCTTC.

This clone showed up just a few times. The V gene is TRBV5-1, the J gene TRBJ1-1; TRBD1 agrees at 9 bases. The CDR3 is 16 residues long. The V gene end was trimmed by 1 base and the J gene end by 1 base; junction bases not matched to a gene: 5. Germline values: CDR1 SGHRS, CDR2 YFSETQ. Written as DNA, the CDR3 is TGCGCCAGCAGCTTGTTCGTGGGACAGGGGAACACTGAAGCTTTCTTT. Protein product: CASSLFVGQGNTEAFF.

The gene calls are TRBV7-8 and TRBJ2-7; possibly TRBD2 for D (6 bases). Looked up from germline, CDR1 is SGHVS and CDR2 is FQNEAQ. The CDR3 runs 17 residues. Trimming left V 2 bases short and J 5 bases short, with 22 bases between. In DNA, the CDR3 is TGTGCCAGCAGCTTAACACTCATGAGCGGGCAAGTCAACGAGCAGTACTTC. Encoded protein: CASSLTLMSGQVNEQYF. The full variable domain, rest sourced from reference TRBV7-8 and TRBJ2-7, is GAGVSQSPRYKVAKRGQDVALRCDPISGHVSLFWYQQALGQGPEFLTYFQNEAQLDKSGLPSDRFFAERPEGSVSTLKIQRTQQEDSAVYLCASSLTLMSGQVNEQYFGPGTRLTVT.